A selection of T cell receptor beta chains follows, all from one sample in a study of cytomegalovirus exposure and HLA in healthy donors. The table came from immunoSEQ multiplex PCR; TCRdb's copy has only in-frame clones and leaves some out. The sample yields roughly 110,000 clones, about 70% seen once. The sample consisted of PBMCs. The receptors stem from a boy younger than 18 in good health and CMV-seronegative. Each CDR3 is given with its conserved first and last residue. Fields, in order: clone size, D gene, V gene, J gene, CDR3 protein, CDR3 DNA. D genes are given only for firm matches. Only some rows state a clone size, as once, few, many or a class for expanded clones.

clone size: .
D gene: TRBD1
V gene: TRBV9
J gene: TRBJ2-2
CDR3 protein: CASSDGTGTGELFF
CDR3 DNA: TGTGCCAGCAGCGACGGGACAGGCACCGGGGAGCTGTTTTTT

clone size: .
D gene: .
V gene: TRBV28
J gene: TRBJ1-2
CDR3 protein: CASSLRAGRSGYTF
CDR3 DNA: TGTGCCAGCAGTTTGCGAGCAGGGAGGAGTGGCTACACCTTC

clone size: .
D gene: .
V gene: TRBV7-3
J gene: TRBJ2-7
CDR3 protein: CASSPTGVAMTGQYF
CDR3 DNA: TGTGCCAGCAGCCCGACCGGTGTAGCTATGACGGGGCAGTACTTC

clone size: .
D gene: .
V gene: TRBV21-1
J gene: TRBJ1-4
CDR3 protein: CASSKEGTGPLSTNEKLFF
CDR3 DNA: TGTGCCAGCAGCAAAGAAGGCACAGGGCCTCTTTCAACTAATGAAAAACTGTTTTTT

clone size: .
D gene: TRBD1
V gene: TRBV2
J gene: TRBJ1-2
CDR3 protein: CASSVTGQVYGYTF
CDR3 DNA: TGTGCCAGCAGTGTCACGGGACAGGTCTATGGCTACACCTTC

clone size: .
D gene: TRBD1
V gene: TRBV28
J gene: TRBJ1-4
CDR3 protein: CASRNGRQGHNEKLFF
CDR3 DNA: TGTGCCAGCAGAAACGGACGACAGGGCCATAATGAAAAACTGTTTTTT

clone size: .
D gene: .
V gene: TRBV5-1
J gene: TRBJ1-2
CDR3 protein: CASSLAQGSGVYTF
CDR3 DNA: TGCGCCAGCAGCTTGGCCCAGGGATCGGGTGTCTACACCTTC

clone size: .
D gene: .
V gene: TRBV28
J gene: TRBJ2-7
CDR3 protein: CASLRVVPYEQYF
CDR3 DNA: TGTGCCAGCCTAAGAGTAGTCCCCTACGAGCAGTACTTC

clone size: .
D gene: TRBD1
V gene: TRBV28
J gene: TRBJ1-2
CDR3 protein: CASSLTTGGGGYTF
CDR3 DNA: TGTGCCAGCAGCCTTACCACAGGGGGGGGTGGCTACACCTTC

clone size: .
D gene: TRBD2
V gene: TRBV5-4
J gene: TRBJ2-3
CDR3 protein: CAITTSGGHWGTDTQYF
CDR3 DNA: TGTGCCATCACGACTAGCGGGGGGCATTGGGGCACAGATACGCAGTATTTT

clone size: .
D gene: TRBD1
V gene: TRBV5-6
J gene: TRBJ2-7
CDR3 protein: CASSGTAPYEQYF
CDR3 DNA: TGTGCCAGCTCCGGGACAGCCCCCTACGAGCAGTACTTC

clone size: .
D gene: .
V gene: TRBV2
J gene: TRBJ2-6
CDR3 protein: CASSPESGANVLTF
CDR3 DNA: TGTGCCAGCAGTCCCGAGTCTGGGGCCAACGTCCTGACTTTC

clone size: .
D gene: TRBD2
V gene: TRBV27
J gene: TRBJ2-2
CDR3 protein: CASSLIAGGRGTGELFF
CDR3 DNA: TGTGCCAGCAGTTTAATAGCGGGAGGGCGGGGGACCGGGGAGCTGTTTTTT

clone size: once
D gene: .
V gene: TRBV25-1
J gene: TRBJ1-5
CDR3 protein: CASSRGLSNQPQHF
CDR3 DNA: TGTGCCAGCAGTCGGGGGTTGAGCAATCAGCCCCAGCATTTT

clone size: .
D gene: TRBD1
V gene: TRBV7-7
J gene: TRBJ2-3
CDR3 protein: CASATGGGPSTDTQYF
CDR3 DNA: TGTGCTAGCGCGACAGGGGGTGGACCTAGCACAGATACGCAGTATTTT

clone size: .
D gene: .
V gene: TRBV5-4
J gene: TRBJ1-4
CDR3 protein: CASRPTTGGGKLFF
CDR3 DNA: TGTGCCAGCAGACCTACGACGGGAGGGGGAAAACTGTTTTTT

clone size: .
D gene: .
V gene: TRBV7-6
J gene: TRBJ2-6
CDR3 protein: CASSLYARLNSGANVLTF
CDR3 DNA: TGTGCCAGCAGCTTATATGCCAGGCTAAACTCTGGGGCCAACGTCCTGACTTTC

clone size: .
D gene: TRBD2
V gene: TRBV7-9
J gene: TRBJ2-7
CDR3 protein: CASRNTRGLAGPRLYEQYF
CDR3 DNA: TGTGCCAGCAGAAATACTAGAGGACTAGCGGGACCGAGACTCTACGAGCAGTACTTC

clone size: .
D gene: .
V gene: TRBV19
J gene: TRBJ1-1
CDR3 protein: CASSTTGGPNTEAFF
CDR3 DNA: TGTGCCAGTAGTACCACCGGGGGGCCGAACACTGAAGCTTTCTTT

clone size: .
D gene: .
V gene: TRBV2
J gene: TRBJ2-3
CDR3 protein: CASRPPEFPRTDTQYF
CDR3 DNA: TGTGCCAGCAGGCCCCCGGAGTTCCCTCGCACAGATACGCAGTATTTT

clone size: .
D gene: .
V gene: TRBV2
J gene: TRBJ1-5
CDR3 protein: CASSRGSLAGQPQHF
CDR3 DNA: TGTGCCAGCAGTCGAGGTTCACTCGCGGGTCAGCCCCAGCATTTT

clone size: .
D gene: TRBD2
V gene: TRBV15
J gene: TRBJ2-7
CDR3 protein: CATSTGLAVSYEQYF
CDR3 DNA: TGTGCCACCAGCACGGGACTAGCGGTCTCCTACGAGCAGTACTTC

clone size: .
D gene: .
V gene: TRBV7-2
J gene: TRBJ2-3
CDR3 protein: CASSPKLGLGSDTQYF
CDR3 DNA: TGTGCCAGCAGCCCCAAACTTGGGCTTGGATCAGATACGCAGTATTTT

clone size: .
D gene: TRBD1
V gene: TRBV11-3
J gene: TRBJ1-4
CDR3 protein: CASSLDGQGNEKLFF
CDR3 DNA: TGTGCCAGCAGCTTAGATGGACAGGGAAATGAAAAACTGTTTTTT

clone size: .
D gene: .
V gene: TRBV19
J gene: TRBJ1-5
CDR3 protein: CASSIDPSKYQPQHF
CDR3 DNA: TGTGCCAGTAGTATAGATCCGAGCAAATATCAGCCCCAGCATTTT

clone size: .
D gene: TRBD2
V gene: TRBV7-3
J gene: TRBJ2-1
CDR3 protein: CASSPTSGRAYPSEQFF
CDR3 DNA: TGTGCCAGCAGCCCAACTAGCGGGAGGGCCTACCCCTCGGAGCAGTTCTTC

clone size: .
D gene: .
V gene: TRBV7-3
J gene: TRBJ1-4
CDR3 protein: CASSFIDRWATNEKLFF
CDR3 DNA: TGTGCCAGCAGCTTTATCGACAGGTGGGCAACTAATGAAAAACTGTTTTTT

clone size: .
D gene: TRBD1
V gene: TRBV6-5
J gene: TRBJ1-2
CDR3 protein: CASSSHRGDYGYTF
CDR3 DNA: TGTGCCAGCAGTTCCCACAGGGGAGACTATGGCTACACCTTC

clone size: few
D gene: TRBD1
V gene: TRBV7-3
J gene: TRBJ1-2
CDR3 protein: CASSRTGGTNYGYTF
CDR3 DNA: TGTGCCAGCAGCCGGACAGGGGGCACTAACTATGGCTACACCTTC

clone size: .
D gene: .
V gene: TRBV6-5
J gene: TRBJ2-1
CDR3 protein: CASSYSTSSHEQFF
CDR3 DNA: TGTGCCAGCAGTTACTCGACTAGTTCCCATGAGCAGTTCTTC

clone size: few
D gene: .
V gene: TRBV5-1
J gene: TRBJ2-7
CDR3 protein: CASSFPGRNGEQYF
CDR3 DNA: TGCGCCAGCAGCTTTCCGGGGAGGAACGGCGAGCAGTACTTC

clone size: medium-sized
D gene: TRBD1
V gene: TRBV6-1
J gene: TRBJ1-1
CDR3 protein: CASSGSRGGRAFF
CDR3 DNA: TGTGCCAGCAGTGGATCCAGAGGGGGCAGGGCTTTCTTT

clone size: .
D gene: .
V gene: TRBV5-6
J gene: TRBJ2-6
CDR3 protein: CASSLAPQGSHSGANVLTF
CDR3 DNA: TGTGCCAGCAGCTTGGCCCCCCAGGGGTCACACTCTGGGGCCAACGTCCTGACTTTC

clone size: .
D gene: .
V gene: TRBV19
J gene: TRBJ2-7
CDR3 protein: CASSINRWDEQYF
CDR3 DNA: TGTGCCAGTAGTATTAACAGGTGGGACGAGCAGTACTTC

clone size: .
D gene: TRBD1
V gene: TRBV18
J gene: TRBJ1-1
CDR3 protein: CASSLGQGGEAFF
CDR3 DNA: TGTGCCAGCTCTCTGGGACAGGGGGGTGAAGCTTTCTTT

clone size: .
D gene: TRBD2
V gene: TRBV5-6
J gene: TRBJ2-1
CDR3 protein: CASSLGLAGGPGNEQFF
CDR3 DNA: TGTGCCAGCAGCTTGGGACTAGCGGGAGGGCCAGGGAATGAGCAGTTCTTC

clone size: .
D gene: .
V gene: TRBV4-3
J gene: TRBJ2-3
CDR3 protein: CASSQVWASTDTQYF
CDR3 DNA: TGCGCCAGCAGCCAAGTTTGGGCAAGCACAGATACGCAGTATTTT

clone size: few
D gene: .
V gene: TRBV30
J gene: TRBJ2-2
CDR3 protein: CAWSQGGLFF
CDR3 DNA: TGTGCCTGGAGCCAGGGGGGGCTGTTTTTT

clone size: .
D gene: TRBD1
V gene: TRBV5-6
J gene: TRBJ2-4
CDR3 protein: CASSGIDRAAKNIQYF
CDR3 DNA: TGTGCCAGCAGCGGAATAGACAGGGCTGCCAAAAACATTCAGTACTTC

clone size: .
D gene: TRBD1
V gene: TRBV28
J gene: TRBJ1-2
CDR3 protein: CASSLTGDYGYTF
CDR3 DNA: TGTGCCAGCAGTCTAACAGGGGACTATGGCTACACCTTC

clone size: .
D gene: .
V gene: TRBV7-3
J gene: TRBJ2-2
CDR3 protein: CASSSQRTGELFF
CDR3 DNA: TGTGCCAGCAGCTCCCAGAGGACCGGGGAGCTGTTTTTT

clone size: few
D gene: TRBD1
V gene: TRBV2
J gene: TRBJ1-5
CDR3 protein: CASSRTGGNQPQHF
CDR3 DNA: TGTGCCAGCAGCCGGACAGGGGGGAATCAGCCCCAGCATTTT

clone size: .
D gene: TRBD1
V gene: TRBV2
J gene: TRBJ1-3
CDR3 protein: CASRTGGSSGNTIYF
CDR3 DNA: TGTGCCAGCAGGACAGGGGGCTCGTCGGGAAACACCATATATTTT

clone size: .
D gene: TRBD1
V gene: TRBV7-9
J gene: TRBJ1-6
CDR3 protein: CASSSRDRSNSPLHF
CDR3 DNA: TGTGCCAGCAGCTCCCGGGACAGGAGTAATTCACCCCTCCACTTT

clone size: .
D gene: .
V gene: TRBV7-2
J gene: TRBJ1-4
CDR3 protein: CASSLGQGLNEKLFF
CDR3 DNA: TGTGCCAGCAGCTTAGGGCAGGGACTTAATGAAAAACTGTTTTTT

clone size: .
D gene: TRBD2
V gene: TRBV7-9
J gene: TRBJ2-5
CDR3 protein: CASSLGVAGVSETQYF
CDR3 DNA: TGTGCCAGCAGCTTAGGGGTAGCGGGGGTGTCGGAGACCCAGTACTTC

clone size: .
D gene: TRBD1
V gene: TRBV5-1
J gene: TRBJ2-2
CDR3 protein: CASSLAGRDRGTGELFF
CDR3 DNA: TGCGCCAGCAGCTTGGCTGGTCGTGACAGGGGGACCGGGGAGCTGTTTTTT

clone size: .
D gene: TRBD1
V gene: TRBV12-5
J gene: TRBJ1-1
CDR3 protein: CASGFARTGGDGDTEAFF
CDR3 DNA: TGTGCTAGTGGTTTTGCAAGGACAGGGGGGGACGGGGACACTGAAGCTTTCTTT

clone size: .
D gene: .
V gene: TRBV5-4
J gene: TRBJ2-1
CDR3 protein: CASSLGGGRGDEQFF
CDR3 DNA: TGTGCCAGCAGCTTGGGCGGGGGCAGGGGCGATGAGCAGTTCTTC

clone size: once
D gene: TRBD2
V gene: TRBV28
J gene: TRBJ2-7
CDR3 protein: CASSSPAISGRPLGYF
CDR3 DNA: TGTGCCAGCAGTTCCCCGGCGATTAGCGGGAGGCCCCTCGGGTACTTC

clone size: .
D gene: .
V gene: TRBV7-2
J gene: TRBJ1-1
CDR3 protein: CASSSRQATGMNTEAFF
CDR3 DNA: TGTGCCAGCAGCTCACGCCAGGCGACAGGAATGAACACTGAAGCTTTCTTT

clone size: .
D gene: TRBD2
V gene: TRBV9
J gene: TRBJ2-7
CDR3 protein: CASSVGGSSYEQYF
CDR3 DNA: TGTGCCAGCAGCGTGGGCGGGAGCAGCTACGAGCAGTACTTC

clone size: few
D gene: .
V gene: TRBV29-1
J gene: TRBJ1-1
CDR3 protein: CSVDKQNTEAFF
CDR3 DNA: TGCAGCGTTGACAAACAGAACACTGAAGCTTTCTTT